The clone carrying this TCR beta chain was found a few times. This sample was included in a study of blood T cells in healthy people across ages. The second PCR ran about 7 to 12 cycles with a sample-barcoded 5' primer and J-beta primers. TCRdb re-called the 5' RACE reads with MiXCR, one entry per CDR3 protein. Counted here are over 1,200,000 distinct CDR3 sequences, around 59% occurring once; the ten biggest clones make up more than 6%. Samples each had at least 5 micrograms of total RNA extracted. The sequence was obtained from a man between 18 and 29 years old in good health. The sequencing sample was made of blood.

As DNA, the CDR3 is TGTGCCAGCAGCTTTGGACAGGGTTATATGAACACTGAAGCTTTCTTT. It specifies CASSFGQGYMNTEAFF. The rearrangement links TRBV7-2 to TRBJ1-1; 8 bases align to TRBD1. CDR3 length: 16 amino acids. Per germline, CDR1 SGHTA and CDR2 FQGNSA. The ends lost 3 bases at V and 0 bases at J; junction bases unmatched: 6.